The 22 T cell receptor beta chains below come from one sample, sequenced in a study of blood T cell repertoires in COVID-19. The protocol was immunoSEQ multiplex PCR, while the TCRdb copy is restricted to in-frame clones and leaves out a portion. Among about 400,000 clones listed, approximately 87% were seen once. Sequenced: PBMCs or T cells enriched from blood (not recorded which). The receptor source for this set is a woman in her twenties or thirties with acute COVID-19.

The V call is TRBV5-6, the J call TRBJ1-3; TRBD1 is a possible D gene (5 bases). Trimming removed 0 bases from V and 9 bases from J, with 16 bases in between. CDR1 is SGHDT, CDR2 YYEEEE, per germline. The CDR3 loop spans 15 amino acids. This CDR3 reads CASSLGQFLTSTIYF. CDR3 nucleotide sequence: TGTGCCAGCAGCTTGGGACAGTTTTTGACATCCACCATATATTTT.

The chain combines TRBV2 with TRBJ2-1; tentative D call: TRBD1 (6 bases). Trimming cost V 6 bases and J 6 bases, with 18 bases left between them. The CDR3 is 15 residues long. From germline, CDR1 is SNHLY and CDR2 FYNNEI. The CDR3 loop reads CASSQGGGVGNEQFF. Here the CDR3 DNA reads TGTGCCAGCAGCCAAGGGGGTGGTGTCGGCAATGAGCAGTTCTTC. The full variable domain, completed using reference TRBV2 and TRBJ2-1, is EPEVTQTPSHQVTQMGQEVILRCVPISNHLYFYWYRQILGQKVEFLVSFYNNEISEKSEIFDDQFSVERPDGSNFTLKIRSTKLEDSAMYFCASSQGGGVGNEQFFGPGTRLTVL.

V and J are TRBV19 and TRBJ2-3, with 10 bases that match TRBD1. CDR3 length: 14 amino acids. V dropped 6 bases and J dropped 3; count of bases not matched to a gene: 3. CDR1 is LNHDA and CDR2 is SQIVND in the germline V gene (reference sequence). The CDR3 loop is CASRKDRGTDTQYF. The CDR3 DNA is TGTGCCAGTAGAAAGGACAGGGGGACAGATACGCAGTATTTT.

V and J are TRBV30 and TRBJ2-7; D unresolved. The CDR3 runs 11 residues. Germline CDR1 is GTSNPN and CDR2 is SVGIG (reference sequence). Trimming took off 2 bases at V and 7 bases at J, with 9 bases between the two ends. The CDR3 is CAWSSVGEQYF. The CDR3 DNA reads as TGTGCCTGGAGTTCGGTCGGGGAGCAGTACTTC.

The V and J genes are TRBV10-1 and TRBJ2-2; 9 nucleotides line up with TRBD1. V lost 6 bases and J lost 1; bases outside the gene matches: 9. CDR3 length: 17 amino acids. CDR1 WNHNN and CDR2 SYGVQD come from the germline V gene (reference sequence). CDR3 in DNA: TGCGCCAGCAGCACCAAGGACAGGGGACTGAACACCGGGGAGCTGTTTTTT. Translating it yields CASSTKDRGLNTGELFF.

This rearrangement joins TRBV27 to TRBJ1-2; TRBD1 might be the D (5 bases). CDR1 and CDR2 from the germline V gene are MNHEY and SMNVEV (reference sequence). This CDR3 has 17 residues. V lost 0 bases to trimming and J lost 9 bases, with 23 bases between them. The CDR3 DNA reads TGTGCCAGCAGTTTATCGATCCAGGGAGGGCCTTTTAGCAGCTACACCTTC. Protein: CASSLSIQGGPFSSYTF.

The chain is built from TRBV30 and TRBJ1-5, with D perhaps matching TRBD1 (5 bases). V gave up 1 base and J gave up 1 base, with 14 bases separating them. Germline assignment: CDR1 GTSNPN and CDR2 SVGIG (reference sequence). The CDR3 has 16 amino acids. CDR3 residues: CAWSGEGRKSNQPQHF. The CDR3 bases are TGTGCCTGGAGTGGGGAGGGACGGAAAAGCAATCAGCCCCAGCATTTT.

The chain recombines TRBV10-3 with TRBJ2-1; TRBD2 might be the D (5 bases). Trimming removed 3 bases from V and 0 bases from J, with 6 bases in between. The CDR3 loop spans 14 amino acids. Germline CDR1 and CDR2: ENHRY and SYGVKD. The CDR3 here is CAISDGSSYNEQFF. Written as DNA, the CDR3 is TGTGCCATCAGTGATGGGAGCTCCTACAATGAGCAGTTCTTC.

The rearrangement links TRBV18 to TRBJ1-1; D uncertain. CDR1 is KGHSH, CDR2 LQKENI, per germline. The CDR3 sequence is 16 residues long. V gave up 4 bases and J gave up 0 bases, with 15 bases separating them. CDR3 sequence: CASSLNQEYMNTEAFF. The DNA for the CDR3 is TGTGCCAGCTCACTAAATCAGGAATACATGAACACTGAAGCTTTCTTT.

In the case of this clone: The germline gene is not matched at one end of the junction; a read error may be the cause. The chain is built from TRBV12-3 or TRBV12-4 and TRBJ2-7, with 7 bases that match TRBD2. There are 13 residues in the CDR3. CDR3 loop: CASCLRGIHEQYF. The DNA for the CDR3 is TGTGCCAGCTGTTTGCGGGGGATCCACGAGCAGTACTTC.

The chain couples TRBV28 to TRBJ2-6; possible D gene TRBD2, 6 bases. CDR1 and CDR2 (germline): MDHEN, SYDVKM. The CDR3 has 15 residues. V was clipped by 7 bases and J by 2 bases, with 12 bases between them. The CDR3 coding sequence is TGTGCCAGCAAAAGCGGAGGGGCTGGGGCCAACGTCCTGACTTTC. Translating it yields CASKSGGAGANVLTF.

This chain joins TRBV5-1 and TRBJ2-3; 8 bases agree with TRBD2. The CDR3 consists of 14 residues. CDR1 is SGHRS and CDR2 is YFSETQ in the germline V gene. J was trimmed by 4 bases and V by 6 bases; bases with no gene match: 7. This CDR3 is CASTRSGGPDTQYF. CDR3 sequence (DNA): TGCGCCAGCACCCGGTCGGGGGGGCCAGATACGCAGTATTTT.

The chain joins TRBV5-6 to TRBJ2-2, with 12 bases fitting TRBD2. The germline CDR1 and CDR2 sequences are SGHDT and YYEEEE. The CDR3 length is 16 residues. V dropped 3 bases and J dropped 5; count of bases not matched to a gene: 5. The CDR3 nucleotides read TGTGCCAGCAGCTCGCGACTAGCGGGGGAAACCGGGGAGCTGTTTTTT. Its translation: CASSSRLAGETGELFF.

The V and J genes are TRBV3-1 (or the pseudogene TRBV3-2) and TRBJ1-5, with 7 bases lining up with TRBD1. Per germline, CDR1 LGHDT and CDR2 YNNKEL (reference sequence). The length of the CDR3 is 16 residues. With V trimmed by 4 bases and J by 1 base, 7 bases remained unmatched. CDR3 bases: TGTGCCAGCAGCCCGGGACAGCTGGTAAGCAATCAGCCCCAGCATTTT. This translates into CASSPGQLVSNQPQHF.

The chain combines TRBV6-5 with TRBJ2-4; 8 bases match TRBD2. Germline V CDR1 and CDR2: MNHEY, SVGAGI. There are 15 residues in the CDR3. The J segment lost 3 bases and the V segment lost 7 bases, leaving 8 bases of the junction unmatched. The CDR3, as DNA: TGTGCCAGCAAGGTAGTAGCGGGGAGCAAAAACATTCAGTACTTC. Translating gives CASKVVAGSKNIQYF.

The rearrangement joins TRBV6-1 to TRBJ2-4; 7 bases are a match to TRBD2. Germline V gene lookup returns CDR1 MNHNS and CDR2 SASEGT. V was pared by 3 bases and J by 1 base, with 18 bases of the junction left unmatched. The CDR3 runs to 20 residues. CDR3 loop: CASSESVGGGRMVAKNIQYF. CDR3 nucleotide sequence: TGTGCCAGCAGTGAGAGCGTTGGCGGGGGACGAATGGTTGCCAAAAACATTCAGTACTTC.

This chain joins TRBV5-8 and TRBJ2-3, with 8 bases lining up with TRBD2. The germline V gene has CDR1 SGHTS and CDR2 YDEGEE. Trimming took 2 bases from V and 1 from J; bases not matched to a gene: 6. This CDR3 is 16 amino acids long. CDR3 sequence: CASSFRNGGGTDTQYF. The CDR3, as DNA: TGTGCCAGCAGCTTTCGTAACGGGGGGGGCACAGATACGCAGTATTTT.

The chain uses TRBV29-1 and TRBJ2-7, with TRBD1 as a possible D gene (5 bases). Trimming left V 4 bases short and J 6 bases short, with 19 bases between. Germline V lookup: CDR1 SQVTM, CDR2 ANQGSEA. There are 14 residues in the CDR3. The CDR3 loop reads CSVVVGASSGEQYF. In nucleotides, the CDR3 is TGCAGCGTTGTCGTAGGGGCGAGCTCGGGCGAGCAGTACTTC.

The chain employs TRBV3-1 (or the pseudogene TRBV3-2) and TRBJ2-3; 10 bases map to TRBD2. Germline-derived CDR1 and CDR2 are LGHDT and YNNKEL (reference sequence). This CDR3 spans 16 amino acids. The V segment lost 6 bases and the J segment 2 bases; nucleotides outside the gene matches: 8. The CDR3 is CASSLGLAANTDTQYF. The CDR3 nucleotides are TGTGCCAGCAGTCTCGGACTAGCGGCAAACACAGATACGCAGTATTTT.

This chain's CDR3 is CATSVNDRGSYNSPLHF. In nucleotides, the CDR3 is TGTGCCACCAGTGTCAACGACAGGGGCTCCTATAATTCACCCCTCCACTTT. The chain recombines TRBV24-1 with TRBJ1-6; TRBD1 matches at 8 bases. The V gene end was trimmed by 5 bases and the J gene end by 0 bases; junction bases not matched to a gene: 5. CDR3 length: 17 amino acids. Germline-derived CDR1 and CDR2 are KGHDR and SFDVKD.

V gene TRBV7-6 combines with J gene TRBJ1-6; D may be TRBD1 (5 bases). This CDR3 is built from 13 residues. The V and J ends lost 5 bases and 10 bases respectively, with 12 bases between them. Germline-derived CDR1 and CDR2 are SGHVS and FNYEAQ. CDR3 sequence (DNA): TGTGCCAGCAGCAAAGACAGAGGATCACCCCTCCACTTT. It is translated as CASSKDRGSPLHF.

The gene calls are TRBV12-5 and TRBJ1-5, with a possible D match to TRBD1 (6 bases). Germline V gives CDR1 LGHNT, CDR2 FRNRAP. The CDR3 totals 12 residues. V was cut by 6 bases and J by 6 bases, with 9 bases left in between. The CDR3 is CASGQGVQPQHF. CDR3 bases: TGTGCTAGTGGACAGGGAGTTCAGCCCCAGCATTTT.